The source of this TCR beta chain is a study of shared clonotypes between healthy human individuals (dated by TCRdb to about 2020). Background for the entire study: A few men and a couple of women, aged 18 to 49 years, made up the cohort. Blood TCR repertoires of a handful of healthy adults were deeply sequenced to estimate repertoire size and the extent of clonotype sharing between individuals. Between about 0.85 and 9.5 billion PBMCs per donor were obtained by leukapheresis. For each donor, CD4 naive and CD4 memory were each given three plates, CD8 naive was given two plates, and CD8 memory was given one plate. Libraries were prepared and TCR repertoires were sequenced by different laboratories using diverse techniques, in order to increase sequencing depth and limit assay-specific biases.

The research as a whole found: When a handful of donors were compared, the shared fraction of clonotypes was 5% to 6.5% for naive CD4, about 4% for naive CD8, 2% to 2.5% for memory CD4, and 0.4% for memory CD8. Pairwise subsampling led to the expectation that sequencing depth would affect the degree of clonotype sharing among donors. Larger estimated clonotype richness was generally found for naive subsets than for memory subsets. The genetic and exposure-history diversity represented was limited by the small number of donors. Sampling was limited to blood, and TCR repertoires in tissue likely differ from TCR repertoires in blood. Higher generation probabilities were observed for clonotypes shared by all four sorted-subset donors than for non-shared clonotypes. Incomplete sequencing was indicated by rarefaction of sorted-subset datasets, despite the large sequencing depth.

Using the deep immunoSEQ assay, multiplex PCR amplified TCR CDR3 regions from genomic DNA. Extracted genomic DNA from each cell subset was distributed evenly across all wells of several immunoSEQ 96-well plates, and each plate was treated as a replicate. For sorted subsets, each replicate PCR was loaded with 200 to 250 ng genomic DNA, equivalent to 30,000 to 35,000 T cell genomes. The purified libraries were quantified using a Qubit 3.0 fluorometer, sized with a Bioanalyzer 2100, and then quantified again using the KAPA Library Quantification kit. A separate single-read 150-cycle Illumina NextSeq 550 flow cell was used to sequence each immunoSEQ 96-well plate. The original pipeline was this. Because the immunoSEQ output included only junctional sequences and no quality scores, the filtering could not be the same as the filtering used for full-length reads. To assign V/J genes and CDR3, sequences were annotated against IMGT germline references using PyIR, a Python wrapper for IgBLAST v1.9. Reads with weak V/J assignments (E-value above 1e-6), missing CDR3, stop codons, out-of-frame junctions, or ambiguous translated residues were removed. V3J clonotypes were defined as sequences sharing an identical inferred V gene, J gene, and CDR3 amino acid sequence. The percentage overlap between two repertoires was calculated by dividing the number of shared unique clonotypes by the size of the smaller repertoire. Repertoire richness was assessed with RTK rarefaction, the Chao1 estimator, and Recon v2.1 estimates of unobserved clonotypes. Generation probabilities were computed with OLGA for all TCRbeta clonotypes obtained by the gDNA method from several donors. Not all clones reach the TCRdb copy of this immuneACCESS table, which keeps in-frame sequences only. Checked studies attribute under half of the gap to unresolved V genes and leave the rest unexplained. For V, J and clone size, that table is used; D and trimming come from the DNA. This sample holds some 2,000,000 clones; approximately 94% were observed only once. The ten most abundant clones make up 0.1% to 0.15% of the sample.

Looking up the germline V gene yields CDR1 SNHLY and CDR2 FYNNEI. From cysteine to phenylalanine, the CDR3 is 14 amino acids long. The DNA shown is the 42-base CDR3, in frame from base 1. V loses 7 bases, J loses 5 bases, and the germline ends lie 15 bases apart. This clone was recorded once. Which antigen it targets is not known. Per-base quality was not reported, and no clone a single base away is much larger than it. The donors were healthy, HIV-negative adults with no recently reported acute infections or vaccinations. Every donor was a Caucasian adult living in Nashville, Tennessee, USA. CD4+ T cells were enriched by magnetic negative selection; naive cells were then positively selected on CD45RA, and the negative fraction formed the memory subset. After blood collection by leukapheresis, PBMCs were isolated using Ficoll-Histopaque density gradient centrifugation and then cryopreserved in the vapor phase of liquid nitrogen. Purity and quantity of every magnetically sorted T cell population were checked by analytical flow cytometry. Genomic DNA was isolated from each sorted fraction and quantified by UV absorbance on a Nanodrop 2000c.

Sequencing was performed on naive CD4+ T cells sorted from blood. Sample cell subset or site, as interpreted from the label and publication: CD45RA+ positively selected. The sequence was obtained from a young man in good health. Recombination joined TRBV2 with TRBJ2-1, with no confidently assigned D gene. Here is the DNA: TGTGCCAGCATAAGGTCAGGCCAAAACAATGAGCAGTTCTTC. This is translated as CASIRSGQNNEQFF.